The rows below give T cell receptor beta chains drawn from one sample of a study of blood T cell repertoires in COVID-19. Clones were sequenced by immunoSEQ multiplex PCR, and TCRdb holds only the in-frame ones, with some missing. This table has roughly 150,000 clones, about 79% appearing once. The sequenced material came from peripheral blood. Receptor source: a woman aged 50 to 60 in a cohort sampled during active or convalescent COVID-19. Each CDR3 is given with its conserved first and last residue. The order of the fields is CDR3 DNA, CDR3 protein, D gene, J gene, V gene, clone size. The D gene is left open where the match is weak. Rows may omit the clone size; those that give it use once, few, many or a size class.

DNA: TGCGCCAGCAGTGAGTCGTCGGTTCTAGTCCCCGGGGAGCTGTTTTTT
CDR3: CASSESSVLVPGELFF
D: -
J: TRBJ2-2
V: TRBV10-1
size: -

DNA: TGTGCCAGCAGTGCCCAGGGACAGGGGGTTCACAATGAGCAGTTCTTC
CDR3: CASSAQGQGVHNEQFF
D: TRBD1
J: TRBJ2-1
V: TRBV6-4
size: -

DNA: TGCGCCAGCAGTTTAGGGACACATAGCAATCAGCCCCAGCATTTT
CDR3: CASSLGTHSNQPQHF
D: -
J: TRBJ1-5
V: TRBV5-1
size: -

DNA: TGCGCCAGCAGCAACCCGGAGACCGGGACAGTGGCCAACATTCAGTACTTC
CDR3: CASSNPETGTVANIQYF
D: TRBD1
J: TRBJ2-4
V: TRBV5-1
size: -

DNA: TGTGCCAGCAGCTTTATTGCGGATCCCTACGAGCAGTACTTC
CDR3: CASSFIADPYEQYF
D: -
J: TRBJ2-7
V: TRBV7-2
size: once

DNA: TGTGCCAGCAGTGAAGGGTCAGGCGTTGGGGAAGCTTTCTTT
CDR3: CASSEGSGVGEAFF
D: -
J: TRBJ1-1
V: TRBV6-1
size: -

DNA: TGTGCCAGCAGCTTAGCGGGACAGGGGGCTGGTTATGGCTACACCTTC
CDR3: CASSLAGQGAGYGYTF
D: TRBD1
J: TRBJ1-2
V: TRBV7-2
size: -

DNA: TGTGCCAGCAGCTTAAGTGGCAGTGGGGCGGACGAGCAGTACTTC
CDR3: CASSLSGSGADEQYF
D: -
J: TRBJ2-7
V: TRBV11-2
size: -

DNA: TGCGCCAGCAGCCAAGATTCCCCGGGGGGACTCCAGTTCTTC
CDR3: CASSQDSPGGLQFF
D: TRBD2
J: TRBJ2-1
V: TRBV4-1
size: -

DNA: TGTGCCAGTAGTACGGACACACCCTCTGGAAACACCATATATTTT
CDR3: CASSTDTPSGNTIYF
D: -
J: TRBJ1-3
V: TRBV19
size: -

DNA: TGTGCCAGCTCAACCTACAGGGATCGCCCTGAAGCTTTCTTT
CDR3: CASSTYRDRPEAFF
D: -
J: TRBJ1-1
V: TRBV18
size: -

DNA: TGTGCCAGTAGTCCCGCCCCGCCAGGGCACTATGGCTACACCTTC
CDR3: CASSPAPPGHYGYTF
D: -
J: TRBJ1-2
V: TRBV19
size: few

DNA: TGTGCCAGCGCCGGGCCACAAACTCCCGGGGACAGCACTAACTATGGCTACACCTTC
CDR3: CASAGPQTPGDSTNYGYTF
D: TRBD1
J: TRBJ1-2
V: TRBV9
size: -

DNA: TGTGCCACCACCGGGACAGGGGCGATTCGGGGTCAGCCCCAGCATTTT
CDR3: CATTGTGAIRGQPQHF
D: TRBD1
J: TRBJ1-5
V: TRBV24-1
size: -

DNA: TGTGCCAGCAGTCCTCGGGAGAACACTGAAGCTTTCTTT
CDR3: CASSPRENTEAFF
D: -
J: TRBJ1-1
V: TRBV2
size: -

DNA: TGTGCCAGTAGTAGTAGAGATACGCAGTATTTT
CDR3: CASSSRDTQYF
D: -
J: TRBJ2-3
V: TRBV19
size: once

DNA: TGTGCCATCAGTGAGACTACAGGGAATTCACCCCTCCACTTT
CDR3: CAISETTGNSPLHF
D: -
J: TRBJ1-6
V: TRBV10-3
size: -

DNA: TGTGCCAGCAGCCAATTCCGCGGCGAGCAGTACTTC
CDR3: CASSQFRGEQYF
D: -
J: TRBJ2-7
V: TRBV16
size: -

DNA: TGTGCCAGCAGCTTAGAACAGGGACAGAATCAGCCCCAGCATTTT
CDR3: CASSLEQGQNQPQHF
D: TRBD1
J: TRBJ1-5
V: TRBV7-2
size: -

DNA: TGCGCCAGCAGCTTGGGGGGCAGGGACCAAGAGACCCAGTACTTC
CDR3: CASSLGGRDQETQYF
D: -
J: TRBJ2-5
V: TRBV5-1
size: -

DNA: TGCGCCAGCAGGGAGGAAAACTATGGCTACACCTTC
CDR3: CASREENYGYTF
D: -
J: TRBJ1-2
V: TRBV5-1
size: -

DNA: TGCGCCAGCCACAATCTTCCAGGGGGCTACAATGAGCAGTTCTTC
CDR3: CASHNLPGGYNEQFF
D: TRBD1
J: TRBJ2-1
V: TRBV5-1
size: -

DNA: TGTGCCAGCAGTTACGTGGGGCCCGCCAGGGAGACCCAGTACTTC
CDR3: CASSYVGPARETQYF
D: -
J: TRBJ2-5
V: TRBV6-6
size: -

DNA: TGTGCCTGGACCTTAGTGGGAAACACCATATATTTT
CDR3: CAWTLVGNTIYF
D: -
J: TRBJ1-3
V: TRBV30
size: few

DNA: TGTGCCACCAGCATACGACGGGGGGCCTTCGAAAAACTGTTTTTT
CDR3: CATSIRRGAFEKLFF
D: -
J: TRBJ1-4
V: TRBV15
size: -

DNA: TGCGCCAGCAGCTTGAGTTTATTCGGGACAGGGTCCTACGAGCAGTACTTC
CDR3: CASSLSLFGTGSYEQYF
D: TRBD1
J: TRBJ2-7
V: TRBV5-1
size: -

DNA: TGTGCCTGGAGGCAGACAGGTTGGGGTTCACCCCTCCACTTT
CDR3: CAWRQTGWGSPLHF
D: -
J: TRBJ1-6
V: TRBV30
size: -

DNA: TGTGCCAGCAGTTATAGGCGGGGGAATAATTCACCCCTCCACTTT
CDR3: CASSYRRGNNSPLHF
D: -
J: TRBJ1-6
V: TRBV6-2/TRBV6-3
size: -

DNA: TGTGCCAGCAGCTTATTTGGGACAGGGGTAGATGGCTACACCTTC
CDR3: CASSLFGTGVDGYTF
D: TRBD1
J: TRBJ1-2
V: TRBV7-3
size: -

DNA: TGTGCCAGCAGGCTTGACGGAGCGAACGAGCAGTACTTC
CDR3: CASRLDGANEQYF
D: -
J: TRBJ2-7
V: TRBV25-1
size: -

DNA: TGCGCCAGCAGCTTGGACGGGAGGAACACCGGGGAGCTGTTTTTT
CDR3: CASSLDGRNTGELFF
D: -
J: TRBJ2-2
V: TRBV5-1
size: -

DNA: TGTGCCAGCAGCTTCGGACTAGCGGGGGGGAACAATGAGCAGTTCTTC
CDR3: CASSFGLAGGNNEQFF
D: TRBD2
J: TRBJ2-1
V: TRBV7-2
size: -

DNA: TGCAGCGCCGTGACAGGGGGCAATCAGCCCCAGCATTTT
CDR3: CSAVTGGNQPQHF
D: TRBD1
J: TRBJ1-5
V: TRBV29-1
size: few

DNA: TGTGCAAGTCGCCTCGGACAGGGAAAAGCCACCAGCAATCAGCCCCAGCATTTT
CDR3: CASRLGQGKATSNQPQHF
D: -
J: TRBJ1-5
V: TRBV12-2
size: few

DNA: TGTGCCAGCAGGCCTAGATCGGATAGGAATCAGCCCCAGCATTTT
CDR3: CASRPRSDRNQPQHF
D: -
J: TRBJ1-5
V: TRBV6-5
size: -